Each of the 4 T cell receptor beta chains below was sequenced from the same sample in a study of cytomegalovirus exposure and HLA in healthy donors (dated by TCRdb to about 2017). The library was made by the immunoSEQ multiplex PCR assay. A mixture of 60 forward primers for TCR Vbeta segments and 13 reverse primers for TCR Jbeta segments was used in the multiplex PCR. TCRdb holds this immuneACCESS table with in-frame rearrangements only. Some clones are missing; in checked studies, unresolved V genes explain under half, and the rest has no known cause. Present in this sample are 65,000 to 90,000 clones, more than 65% of which were seen just once. The leading ten clones occupy around 15% of the sample. Sequenced material: PBMCs. The receptor set was obtained from a woman between 40 and 50 years old in good health and CMV-seropositive.

The chain combines TRBV6-5 with TRBJ1-1; 8 bases match TRBD1. In germline, CDR1 is MNHEY, CDR2 SVGAGI. V was pared by 7 bases and J by 7 bases, with 5 bases of the junction left unmatched. This CDR3 comprises 12 residues. Here the CDR3 DNA reads TGTGCCAGCACCGTCGGACAGGGTGAAGCTTTCTTT. It encodes CASTVGQGEAFF.

The V call is TRBV2, the J call TRBJ1-5, with a weak D call TRBD1 (5 bases). The CDR3 is 15 residues long. Trimming cost V 2 bases and J 4 bases, with 12 bases left between them. Germline V gene lookup returns CDR1 SNHLY and CDR2 FYNNEI. The DNA for the CDR3 is TGTGCCAGCAGTGAAATGAAGGGGTGGAATCAGCCCCAGCATTTT. Translating it yields CASSEMKGWNQPQHF. Filled out from reference TRBV2 and TRBJ1-5, the complete variable domain reads EPEVTQTPSHQVTQMGQEVILRCVPISNHLYFYWYRQILGQKVEFLVSFYNNEISEKSEIFDDQFSVERPDGSNFTLKIRSTKLEDSAMYFCASSEMKGWNQPQHFGDGTRLSIL.

V gene TRBV29-1 combines with J gene TRBJ1-1; D unclear. Deletions cut 4 bases from V and 8 bases from J, with 14 bases between. The CDR3 spans 12 residues. Germline V gene data show CDR1 as SQVTM and CDR2 as ANQGSEA. The DNA for the CDR3 is TGCAGCGTTGTTAGTACAGCCATGGAAGCTTTCTTT. This codes for CSVVSTAMEAFF.

The chain combines TRBV12-5 with TRBJ2-5, with 8 bases fitting TRBD1. The J call may not be correct, given that the DNA end is closer to TRBJ2-7. CDR1 is LGHNT, CDR2 FRNRAP, per germline. The CDR3 sequence is 14 residues long. CDR3 coding DNA: TGTGCTAGTGGGTCCACGGAACAGGGGGGCGAGCAGTACTTC. As protein: CASGSTEQGGEQYF.